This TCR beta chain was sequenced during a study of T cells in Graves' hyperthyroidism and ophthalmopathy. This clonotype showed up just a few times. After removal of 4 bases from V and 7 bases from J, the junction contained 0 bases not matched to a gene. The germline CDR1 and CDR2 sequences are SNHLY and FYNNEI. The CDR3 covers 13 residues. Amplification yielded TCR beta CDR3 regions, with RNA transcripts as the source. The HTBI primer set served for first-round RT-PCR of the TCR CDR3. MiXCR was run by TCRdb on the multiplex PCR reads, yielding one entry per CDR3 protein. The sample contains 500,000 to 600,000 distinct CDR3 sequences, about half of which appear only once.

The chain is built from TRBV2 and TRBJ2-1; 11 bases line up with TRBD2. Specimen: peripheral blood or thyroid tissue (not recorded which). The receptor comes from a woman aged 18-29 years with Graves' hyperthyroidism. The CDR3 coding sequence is TGTGCCAGCAGTGGGACTAGCGGGAATGAGCAGTTCTTC. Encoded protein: CASSGTSGNEQFF.